This T cell receptor beta chain was sequenced for a study of cytotoxic CD8 clonotypes in ibrutinib-treated CLL. Sequencing was designed to attain a depth spanning 1 in 200,000 to 1 in 1 million T cells. Clones were sequenced by immunoSEQ multiplex PCR, and TCRdb holds only the in-frame ones, with some missing. Of about 140,000 clones detected, more than 85% appear once; the ten largest clones hold 10% to 14%. Study observations and caveats: Sampling times, which were not matched between the groups, differed between sustained-remission patients and progressing patients.

Of note for this clone: Its antigen is still unknown.

The receptor's source is a human donor with chronic lymphocytic leukemia. This specimen was PBMCs, taken after 12 months of ibrutinib treatment.

The CDR3, as DNA: TGTGCCAGCTCACCAAGAGGCGGATTCGACAATGAGCAGTTCTTC. Translated: CASSPRGGFDNEQFF. The chain carries TRBV18 and TRBJ2-1; unclear D gene. V gave up 2 bases and J gave up 5 bases, with 13 bases separating them. The length of the CDR3 is 15 residues. Germline V gene sequence: CDR1 KGHSH, CDR2 LQKENI.